This entry lists 18 T cell receptor beta chains sequenced from one sample in a study of T cells in tuberculosis. Method: immunoSEQ multiplex PCR; TCRdb's copy keeps in-frame clones and lacks some. The table shows about 36,000 clones, with roughly 93% occurring only once. Material for sequencing was PBMCs. These receptors originate from a donor between 10 and 35 years old with latent tuberculosis or without tuberculosis infection.

The gene calls are TRBV5-1 and TRBJ1-6, with 10 bases that match TRBD1. V lost 4 bases to trimming and J lost 10 bases; unmatched junction nucleotides: 8. Germline V lookup: CDR1 SGHRS, CDR2 YFSETQ. CDR3 size: 15 residues. CDR3: CASSAGDRGGSPLHF. In DNA, the CDR3 is TGCGCCAGCAGCGCCGGGGACAGGGGAGGATCACCCCTCCACTTT.

V is TRBV5-4 and J is TRBJ2-6; 7 positions match TRBD1. CDR1 is SGHNT, CDR2 YYREEE, per germline (reference sequence). This CDR3 region has 18 residues. Trimming cost V 2 bases and J 2 bases; bases outside gene matches: 10. CDR3 sequence (DNA): TGTGCCAGCAGCTTAGACCGGGACAGTAAAGCTGGGGCCAACGTCCTGACTTTC. Translation: CASSLDRDSKAGANVLTF.

J is TRBJ1-6 and V is TRBV28; 9 bases agree with TRBD1. Germline CDR1 is MDHEN and CDR2 is SYDVKM. The V gene end was trimmed by 5 bases and the J gene end by 6 bases; junction bases not matched to a gene: 5. The CDR3 covers 15 residues. The CDR3 bases are TGTGCCAGCAGTGTACAGGGGGCCGTTAATTCACCCCTCCACTTT. This encodes CASSVQGAVNSPLHF.

The J gene is TRBJ1-1, the V gene TRBV25-1; 8 bases agree with TRBD1. The junction had 4 bases not matched to a gene; V was cut back by 2 bases and J by 2 bases. This CDR3 is 15 amino acids long. CDR1 and CDR2 (germline): MGHDK, SYGVNS. The CDR3, as DNA: TGTGCCAGCAGTGAACTGGACAGGGATAACACTGAAGCTTTCTTT. Encoded protein: CASSELDRDNTEAFF.

The chain combines TRBV19 with TRBJ1-1, with a tentative D call TRBD1 (5 bases). The germline V gene encodes CDR1 LNHDA and CDR2 SQIVND (reference sequence). There are 14 residues in the CDR3. Between the trimmed V and J ends, which lost 5 bases and 7 bases, there was a span of 17 bases. CDR3 in amino acids: CASSFSPREGEAFF. DNA of the CDR3: TGTGCCAGTAGTTTCTCTCCCAGGGAGGGTGAAGCTTTCTTT.

The chain recombines TRBV5-8 with TRBJ2-3; 8 positions match TRBD2. With V trimmed by 2 bases and J by 11 bases, 1 base remained unmatched. The CDR3 length is 11 residues. Germline V gene data show CDR1 as SGHTS and CDR2 as YDEGEE. CDR3 region: CASSFSGEQYF. The CDR3 DNA follows: TGTGCCAGCAGCTTTAGCGGGGAGCAGTATTTT.

CDR3 residues: CASSRSLAGVGTDTQYF. CDR3 in DNA: TGCGCCAGCAGCCGGTCACTAGCGGGGGTGGGTACAGATACGCAGTATTTT. This chain joins TRBV4-3 and TRBJ2-3, with 11 positions matching TRBD2. With V trimmed by 4 bases and J by 3 bases, 9 bases remained unmatched. Per germline, CDR1 LGHNA and CDR2 YSLEER. This CDR3 spans 17 amino acids.

The chain joins TRBV10-3 to TRBJ2-3; 7 bases map to TRBD2. V gave up 6 bases and J gave up 4 bases; unmatched junction bases: 7. CDR3 size: 14 residues. Germline lookup yields CDR1 ENHRY and CDR2 SYGVKD. The CDR3 coding sequence is TGTGCCATCAGGACGGGGGGAGTAGCAGATACGCAGTATTTT. Translated: CAIRTGGVADTQYF.

The gene calls are TRBV7-2 and TRBJ2-3; 7 bases map to TRBD2. The CDR3 loop spans 14 amino acids. Trimming at V came to 5 bases and at J to 0 bases, leaving 2 bases not matched to a gene. Germline values: CDR1 SGHTA, CDR2 FQGNSA. CDR3 sequence (DNA): TGTGCCAGCAGCCCAGCGGGGAGCACAGATACGCAGTATTTT. The encoded protein is CASSPAGSTDTQYF.

The V and J genes are TRBV11-3 and TRBJ2-1; D not resolved. The length of the CDR3 is 13 residues. Trimming cost V 1 base and J 7 bases, with 8 bases left between them. CDR1 and CDR2 from the germline V gene are SGHNT and YENEEA. The CDR3 sequence: CASSLVSNNEQFF. The CDR3 region has the DNA TGTGCCAGCAGCTTAGTGAGTAATAATGAGCAGTTCTTC.

This clone was observed a single time. CDR3 bases: TGTGCCAGCAGCTTATCCGGACTAGCGGGACAAGAGACCCAGTACTTC. Its translation is CASSLSGLAGQETQYF. The chain uses TRBV7-3 and TRBJ2-5; 12 nucleotides line up with TRBD2. With V trimmed by 2 bases and J by 2 bases, 3 bases remained unmatched. CDR3 length: 16 residues. Germline V gives CDR1 SGHTA, CDR2 FQGTGA.

The table lists this clone with a count of one. The V and J genes are TRBV9 and TRBJ1-2; D gene unclear. Germline lookup yields CDR1 SGDLS and CDR2 YYNGEE. Trimming took off 0 bases at V and 1 base at J, with 16 bases between the two ends. The CDR3 spans 17 residues. The CDR3 reads CASSVDGAGPLNYGYTF. The CDR3 region has the DNA TGTGCCAGCAGCGTAGATGGAGCGGGTCCCCTTAACTATGGCTACACCTTC.

Worth noting for this clone: This sample also contains other DNA sequences that code for the same CDR3. V gene TRBV7-3 combines with J gene TRBJ2-1; the D gene is possibly TRBD1 (6 bases). The germline gives CDR1 SGHTA, CDR2 FQGTGA. V was clipped by 0 bases and J by 3 bases, with 6 bases between them. This CDR3 is built from 14 residues. For the CDR3, the DNA is TGTGCCAGCAGCTTAACAGGGGGCTACAATGAGCAGTTCTTC. Protein: CASSLTGGYNEQFF.

The genes are TRBV19 and TRBJ1-2; unclear D gene. Trimming removed 5 bases from V and 10 bases from J, with 17 bases in between. CDR3 length: 13 amino acids. CDR1 LNHDA and CDR2 SQIVND come from the germline V gene (reference sequence). This CDR3 reads CASSSLVTMDYTF. DNA of the CDR3: TGTGCCAGTAGTTCCCTAGTTACTATGGACTACACCTTC.

V gene TRBV14 combines with J gene TRBJ2-3; D not resolved. V was clipped by 0 bases and J by 2 bases, with 9 bases between them. The CDR3 length is 15 residues. The germline CDR1 and CDR2 sequences are SGHDN and FVKESK. CDR3 region: CASSQDGRSTDTQYF. The CDR3 DNA sequence: TGTGCCAGCAGCCAAGATGGGCGTTCCACAGATACGCAGTATTTT.

The gene calls are TRBV7-2 and TRBJ1-6; TRBD1 aligns across 8 bases. Per germline, CDR1 SGHTA and CDR2 FQGNSA. The length of the CDR3 is 15 residues. The V and J ends lost 1 base and 13 bases, in that order; junction bases with no gene match: 9. This CDR3 is CASSLVTGERVPLHF. The CDR3 DNA reads as TGTGCCAGCAGCTTAGTGACAGGGGAACGTGTCCCCCTCCACTTT.

This clone was recorded a few times. The genes are TRBV6-4 and TRBJ2-3; 15 bases match TRBD2. J gave up 6 bases and V 4 bases, and 2 bases lay outside the gene matches. The germline V gene encodes CDR1 MRHNA and CDR2 SNTAGT. The CDR3 has 15 residues. The CDR3 protein is CASSGTSGGADTQYF. The CDR3 DNA reads TGTGCCAGCAGTGGGACTAGCGGGGGGGCCGATACGCAGTATTTT.

This CDR3 reads CASSSGTGHSGNTIYF. The CDR3 DNA reads TGTGCCAGCAGTTCCGGGACAGGGCACTCTGGAAACACCATATATTTT. The chain has TRBV2 and TRBJ1-3, with 9 bases fitting TRBD1. The CDR3 covers 16 residues. V lost 5 bases, J lost 0 bases, and 5 bases stayed unmatched. Germline V gene lookup returns CDR1 SNHLY and CDR2 FYNNEI.